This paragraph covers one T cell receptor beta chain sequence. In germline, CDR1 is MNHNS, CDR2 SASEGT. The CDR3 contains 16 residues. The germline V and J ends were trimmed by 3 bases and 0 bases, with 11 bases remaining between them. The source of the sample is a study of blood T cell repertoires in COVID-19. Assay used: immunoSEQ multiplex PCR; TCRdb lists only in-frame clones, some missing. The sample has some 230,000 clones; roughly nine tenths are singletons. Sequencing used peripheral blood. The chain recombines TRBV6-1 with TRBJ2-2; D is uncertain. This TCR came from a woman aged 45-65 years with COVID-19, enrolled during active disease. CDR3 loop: CASSDWANSNTGELFF. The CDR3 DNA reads TGTGCCAGCAGTGATTGGGCCAACTCGAACACCGGGGAGCTGTTTTTT.